The T cell receptor beta chain described here comes from a study of regulatory T cells in long-lasting Graves disease. Points from the study as a whole: Accuracy might have suffered from few samples.

The CDR3 runs to 13 residues. In germline, CDR1 is SNHLY, CDR2 FYNNEI. The V and J ends lost 6 bases and 3 bases respectively, with 9 bases between them. Combining iRepertoire HTBI primers with Arm-PCR of CDR3 regions, the authors built TCR beta libraries. TCRdb recomputed calls from the multiplex PCR reads with MiXCR, one row per CDR3 protein. The sample records hundreds of thousands of distinct CDR3 sequences, approximately 16% being singletons. Time point defined: newly diagnosed GD, antithyroid drugs for less than 3 months. Construction of the TCR library relied on RNA isolated from PBMCs. Concerning this clonotype: What it recognizes is unknown.

This sample also belongs to another study, concerning T cells in Graves' hyperthyroidism and ophthalmopathy. That source adds: Separation of ophthalmopathy from stable hyperthyroidism was achieved by a 13 V-J model.

The source was peripheral blood mononuclear cells (PBMCs), collected at new diagnosis, from a patient treated with antithyroid drugs. This TCR was sampled from a man between 18 and 29 years old with Graves disease. The chain joins TRBV2 to TRBJ1-5; D is undetermined. This CDR3 is CASREVFNQPQHF. In DNA, the CDR3 is TGTGCCAGCAGAGAGGTGTTCAATCAGCCCCAGCATTTT.